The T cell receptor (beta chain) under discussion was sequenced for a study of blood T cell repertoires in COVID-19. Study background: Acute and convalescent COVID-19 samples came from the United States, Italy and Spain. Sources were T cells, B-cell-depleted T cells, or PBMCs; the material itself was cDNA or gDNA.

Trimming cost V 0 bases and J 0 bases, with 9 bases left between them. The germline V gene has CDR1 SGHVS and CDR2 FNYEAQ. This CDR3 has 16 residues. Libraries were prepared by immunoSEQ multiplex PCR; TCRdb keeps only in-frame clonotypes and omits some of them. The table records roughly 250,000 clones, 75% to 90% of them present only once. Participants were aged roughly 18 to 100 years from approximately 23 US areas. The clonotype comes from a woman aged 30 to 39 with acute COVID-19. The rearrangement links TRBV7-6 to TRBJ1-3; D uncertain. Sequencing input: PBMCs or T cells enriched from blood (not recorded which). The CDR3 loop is CASSLAHGISGNTIYF. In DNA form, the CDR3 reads TGTGCCAGCAGCTTAGCGCACGGGATCTCTGGAAACACCATATATTTT.